This section outlines one T cell receptor (beta chain) sequence together with its context. Original processing methods: Amplification from reference gene primers served as the basis for estimated nucleated cell counts. Clones were sequenced by immunoSEQ multiplex PCR, and TCRdb holds only the in-frame ones, with some missing. V, J and clone size derive from that table, while D and trimming were established from the DNA sequence. This sample carries some 420,000 clones, roughly nine tenths of them seen once, and the ten largest clones take around 1.1%. These data are taken from a study of blood T cell repertoires in COVID-19. The germline gives CDR1 LGHDT, CDR2 YNNKEL (reference sequence). The CDR3 sequence is 16 residues long. The junction had 14 bases not matched to a gene; V was cut back by 3 bases and J by 8 bases. Recovered status in Cohort 3 required two negative PCRs, clearance, or symptom resolution.

Sample: PBMCs or T cells enriched from blood (not recorded which). The chain carries TRBV3-1 (or the pseudogene TRBV3-2) and TRBJ1-2; 8 bases are a match to TRBD1. The receptor comes from a man aged 30 to 45 who had recovered from COVID-19. CDR3 coding DNA: TGTGCCAGCAGCCACGCTACCCGGACAGGGCGTGGAGGCTACACCTTC. This encodes CASSHATRTGRGGYTF.